Below are 12 T cell receptor beta chains sequenced from a single sample in a study of response to subunit inactivated influenza vaccine. TCRdb ran MiXCR on the RT-PCR reads and lists one entry per CDR3 protein. This table has about 540,000 distinct CDR3 sequences, around 25% appearing once. These sequences were also reported in another study, on T cells expressing NK-cell markers. That paper adds: TCR beta cDNA was generated via 5'RACE template switching incorporating UMIs.

The material was CD4+ T cells sorted from PBMCs, obtained 11 to 12 days after vaccination. These receptor sequences come from a man in his fifties or sixties who received an inactivated influenza vaccine.

The chain uses TRBV9 and TRBJ2-3, with TRBD2 identical over 10 bases. The CDR3 is 15 amino acids. V lost 4 bases and J lost 2; bases outside the gene matches: 4. Germline CDR1 and CDR2: SGDLS and YYNGEE. The CDR3 sequence: CASSTAGGHTDTQYF. As DNA, the CDR3 is TGTGCCAGCAGCACAGCGGGAGGGCACACAGATACGCAGTATTTT.

The J gene is TRBJ1-3, the V gene TRBV6-1, with TRBD1 matching over 11 bases. The V segment lost 5 bases and the J segment 0 bases; nucleotides outside the gene matches: 3. This CDR3 spans 16 amino acids. The V gene's germline CDR1 is MNHNS and CDR2 SASEGT. The CDR3 nucleotides read TGTGCCAGCAGTCGGACAGGGGGCCTCTCTGGAAACACCATATATTTT. Translated: CASSRTGGLSGNTIYF.

This clonotype occurred a few times. The genes are TRBV7-9 and TRBJ2-7, with D unclear. The CDR3 runs 13 residues. Looked up from germline, CDR1 is SEHNR and CDR2 is FQNEAQ (reference sequence). Trimming took off 5 bases at V and 4 bases at J, with 12 bases between the two ends. CDR3 DNA sequence: TGTGCCAGCAGCCAAAACCCAGGTTACGAGCAGTACTTC. Translation gives CASSQNPGYEQYF.

This clonotype appeared a few times. J is TRBJ2-5 and V is TRBV29-1; D might be TRBD2 (5 bases). Per the germline V gene, CDR1 is SQVTM and CDR2 is ANQGSEA. The V gene lost 2 bases and the J gene lost 1 base, with 11 bases spanning the gap. The CDR3 has 14 amino acids. The CDR3 sequence is CSVELSSGQETQYF. The CDR3 DNA reads TGCAGCGTTGAATTGTCGAGCGGCCAAGAGACCCAGTACTTC.

The chain recombines TRBV28 with TRBJ2-1; D gene uncertain. This CDR3 region has 11 residues. In germline, CDR1 is MDHEN, CDR2 SYDVKM. Trimming took off 3 bases at V and 10 bases at J, with 7 bases between the two ends. The CDR3: CASSLLSEQFF. Written as DNA, the CDR3 is TGTGCCAGCAGTTTGCTGTCCGAGCAGTTCTTC. The complete variable domain, with remaining parts taken from reference TRBV28 and TRBJ2-1, reads DVKVTQSSRYLVKRTGEKVFLECVQDMDHENMFWYRQDPGLGLRLIYFSYDVKMKEKGDIPEGYSVSREKKERFSLILESASTNQTSMYLCASSLLSEQFFGPGTRLTVL.

The gene calls are TRBV20-1 and TRBJ2-4; D may be TRBD1 (6 bases). The CDR3 runs 13 residues. Germline V gives CDR1 DFQATT, CDR2 SNEGSKA (reference sequence). CDR3 in DNA: TGCAGCCTGATAGGACAGACCAAAAACATTCAGTACTTC. Translation gives CSLIGQTKNIQYF.

This rearrangement joins TRBV4-2 to TRBJ2-4, with TRBD2 matching over 16 bases. The CDR3 is 18 amino acids. Germline CDR1 LGHNA, CDR2 YNFKEQ. V lost 3 bases, J lost 6 bases, and 8 bases stayed unmatched. The CDR3 DNA is TGTGCCAGCAGCCAGGAAAGGGGACTAGCGGGAGGGCTAAACATTCAGTACTTC. It is translated as CASSQERGLAGGLNIQYF.

This chain links TRBV4-2 with TRBJ2-1, with a possible D match to TRBD2 (5 bases). V was shortened by 0 bases and J by 0 bases, with 9 bases between the two germline ends. Germline V gives CDR1 LGHNA, CDR2 YNFKEQ. This CDR3 is 16 amino acids long. In DNA, the CDR3 is TGTGCCAGCAGCCAAGATCGGGGAAGCTCCTACAATGAGCAGTTCTTC. Its protein is CASSQDRGSSYNEQFF.

This clonotype has only a few counts. V is TRBV20-1 and J is TRBJ1-1; D might be TRBD1 (5 bases). Per germline, CDR1 DFQATT and CDR2 SNEGSKA (reference sequence). V was clipped by 1 base and J by 1 base, with 13 bases between them. The CDR3 is 15 amino acids. The CDR3 coding sequence is TGCAGTGCTAGAGGCCTGGGACGGGGGAACACTGAAGCTTTCTTT. Protein: CSARGLGRGNTEAFF.

This clonotype was counted a few times. The rearrangement links TRBV19 to TRBJ1-6, with 9 bases aligning to TRBD1. CDR3 length: 14 residues. The J segment lost 9 bases and the V segment lost 7 bases, leaving 7 bases of the junction unmatched. Germline V CDR1 and CDR2: LNHDA, SQIVND (reference sequence). The CDR3 region has the DNA TGTGCCAGTAACCCGGGACAGGGTTTTTCACCCCTCCACTTT. Protein product: CASNPGQGFSPLHF.

This clonotype was seen only a few times. The J gene is TRBJ2-2, the V gene TRBV2; unclear D gene. The CDR3 consists of 13 residues. The germline V and J ends were trimmed by 5 bases and 6 bases, with 10 bases remaining between them. Germline V gene sequence: CDR1 SNHLY, CDR2 FYNNEI. CDR3 sequence: CASSSEQPGELFF. In DNA form, the CDR3 reads TGTGCCAGCAGTTCAGAACAGCCCGGGGAGCTGTTTTTT.

A single count supports this clonotype. V and J are TRBV3-1 and TRBJ1-4, with D hard to call. CDR1 and CDR2 from the germline V gene are LGHDT and YNNKEL (reference sequence). V was cut by 1 base and J by 2 bases, with 8 bases left in between. The CDR3 is 15 residues long. The CDR3 loop reads CASSQAAGTNEKLFF. CDR3 sequence (DNA): TGTGCCAGCAGCCAAGCCGCTGGTACTAATGAAAAACTGTTTTTT.